This is a list of T cell receptor beta chains from one sample in a study of blood T cell repertoires in COVID-19. TCRdb keeps only in-frame clones here, not all; method: immunoSEQ multiplex PCR. The data hold 150,000 to 200,000 clones, with about 89% observed a single time. Sequenced: PBMCs or T cells enriched from blood (not recorded which). Receptors were obtained from a woman aged 18-29 years who had recovered from COVID-19. The conserved cysteine and the conserved F or W are not part of the CDR3 here. The D gene is left open where the match is weak.

TRBJ1-4	TRBV5-1	TRBD1	ASSSQGQGNEKLF
TRBJ1-2	TRBV5-4	NA	ASSLAQNYGYT
TRBJ1-5	TRBV2	NA	ASRKQGVSGQPQH
TRBJ2-7	TRBV19	TRBD2	ASSIAVAGDYEQY
TRBJ2-1	TRBV11-3	NA	ASSVGGLGYNEQF
TRBJ2-3	TRBV6-2/TRBV6-3	TRBD2	ASRPGLAGDTDTQY
TRBJ2-3	TRBV11-2	TRBD2	ASSLGPNGGSNTDTQY
TRBJ2-7	TRBV19	TRBD2	ASSMGLAGVYEQY
TRBJ2-7	TRBV5-1	NA	ASSSKKDNEQY
TRBJ1-4	TRBV12-3/TRBV12-4	NA	ASSYGRGEKLF
TRBJ2-2	TRBV7-9	TRBD1	ASSSTLTGEWDTGELF
TRBJ2-7	TRBV2	TRBD2	ASRGTSLFYEQY
TRBJ1-1	TRBV28	TRBD1	ASRGTVNTEAF
TRBJ2-1	TRBV24-1	NA	ATSDVTGNEQF
TRBJ1-6	TRBV7-9	NA	ASSAVSSYNSPLH
TRBJ1-1	TRBV4-2	NA	ASSLMNTEAF
TRBJ2-7	TRBV5-1	NA	ASSSDSSYEQY
TRBJ1-6	TRBV3-1/TRBV3-2	NA	ASSQVTAGYNSPLH
TRBJ2-7	TRBV28	TRBD2	ASSRPLAGSTLYEQY
TRBJ1-1	TRBV4-2	NA	ASRKRRDSTEAF